This T cell receptor (beta chain) was captured by sequencing in a study of shared clonotypes between healthy human individuals. Study summary: The study used three CD4 naive, three CD4 memory, two CD8 naive and one CD8 memory plate per donor. Broader study findings: What limited the represented genetic and exposure-history diversity was the small number of donors.

Trimming pared 3 bases from V and 4 bases from J, leaving 11 bases between. The CDR3 length is 13 residues. CDR1 is SGHNT and CDR2 is YYREEE in the germline V gene (reference sequence). The naive CD8 fraction comprised CD45RO-negative cells positively selected for CCR7 and excluded terminally differentiated effector memory CD45RA+ cells. The method was immunoSEQ multiplex PCR; TCRdb's version includes in-frame clones alone and lacks a portion of them. The sample holds millions of clones; roughly 94% are singletons and the top ten take around 1.1%. About this clone: Its antigen is unknown. This CDR3 is also generated by other DNA sequences in the sample.

The chain carries TRBV5-4 and TRBJ2-7, with D perhaps TRBD2 (5 bases). The material sequenced was naive CD8+ T cells sorted from blood. The sequence derives from a man between 18 and 29 years old in good health. For the CDR3, the DNA is TGTGCCAGCAGCTATGACCGGGGTTACGAGCAGTACTTC. Translating gives CASSYDRGYEQYF.